These 9 T cell receptor beta chains were sequenced from one sample in a study of cytomegalovirus exposure and HLA in healthy donors. Both 60 Vbeta primers and 13 Jbeta primers went into the PCR. The method was immunoSEQ multiplex PCR; TCRdb's version includes in-frame clones alone and lacks a portion of them. Among some 190,000 clones listed, 85% were seen once. Sequencing was carried out using PBMCs. These receptors all stem from a boy aged 2 to 9 in good health and CMV-seronegative.

J is TRBJ1-4 and V is TRBV28, with TRBD1 as a possible D gene (6 bases). Trimming removed 5 bases from V and 3 bases from J, with 13 bases in between. CDR1 is MDHEN, CDR2 SYDVKM, per germline. This CDR3 is 15 amino acids long. The CDR3 sequence is CASSRRQAANEKLFF. The CDR3 DNA reads as TGTGCCAGCAGTCGACGACAGGCGGCTAATGAAAAACTGTTTTTT.

The rearrangement joins TRBV28 to TRBJ2-7; TRBD1 matches at 9 bases. The CDR3 consists of 15 residues. Germline CDR1 reads MDHEN; CDR2 reads SYDVKM. The trim removed 4 bases at V and 4 bases at J, leaving 8 bases unmatched. This CDR3 reads CASSSGTGRSYEQYV. The CDR3 coding sequence is TGTGCCAGCAGTTCCGGGACAGGGAGGTCTTACGAGCAGTACGTC.

A single count supports this clone. The chain links TRBV19 to TRBJ1-1; D possibly corresponds to TRBD1 (5 bases). Looked up from germline, CDR1 is LNHDA and CDR2 is SQIVND (reference sequence). V lost 4 bases, J lost 0 bases, and 18 bases lay in between. The CDR3 runs 17 residues. The CDR3 DNA reads TGTGCCAGTAGTACCGCTATTCCCAGGGTTTTGAACACTGAAGCTTTCTTT. Translation: CASSTAIPRVLNTEAFF.

The J gene is TRBJ2-1, the V gene TRBV5-5, with a possible D match to TRBD2 (6 bases). Germline V lookup: CDR1 SGHKS, CDR2 YYEKEE (reference sequence). V lost 2 bases, J lost 4 bases, and 22 bases lay in between. The CDR3 covers 18 residues. The CDR3 DNA sequence: TGTGCCAGCAGCTTTATTTCCGGTCTAGCGCGATTATACAATGAGCAGTTCTTC. Its translation: CASSFISGLARLYNEQFF.

The rearrangement links TRBV18 to TRBJ1-2, with 9 bases fitting TRBD1. The CDR3 sequence is 15 residues long. Germline V gene data show CDR1 as KGHSH and CDR2 as LQKENI. V was pared by 3 bases and J by 6 bases, with 8 bases of the junction left unmatched. The CDR3 nucleotides are TGTGCCAGCTCACCGGGGACAGGGCAAAGGCATGGCTACACCTTC. Protein product: CASSPGTGQRHGYTF.

This chain uses TRBV11-2 with TRBJ2-7, with 9 bases that match TRBD2. Germline assignment: CDR1 SGHAT and CDR2 FQNNGV. The CDR3 runs 16 residues. With 4 bases clipped from V and 0 bases from J, the junction kept 7 bases outside the gene matches. CDR3 amino acids: CASSWSPSGISYEQYF. The CDR3 coding sequence is TGTGCCAGCAGCTGGTCCCCTAGCGGGATCTCCTACGAGCAGTACTTC.

CDR3 protein: CASSATGPTEAFF. The CDR3 coding sequence is TGTGCCAGCAGTGCTACAGGGCCCACTGAAGCTTTCTTT. The V gene is TRBV6-1, the J gene TRBJ1-1, with a possible D match to TRBD1 (6 bases). Trimming took 4 bases from V and 4 from J, leaving 10 bases between them. The CDR3 length is 13 residues. Looked up from germline, CDR1 is MNHNS and CDR2 is SASEGT.

The CDR3 coding sequence is TGTGCCAGCAGCCCCTCTGACTACGGAGAGCAGTACTTC. Translating it yields CASSPSDYGEQYF. The chain combines TRBV6-5 with TRBJ2-7, with D possibly matching TRBD2 (5 bases). CDR1 is MNHEY and CDR2 is SVGAGI in the germline V gene. This CDR3 is 13 amino acids long. The V gene lost 6 bases and the J gene lost 7 bases, with 16 bases spanning the gap.

This chain joins TRBV28 and TRBJ1-2, with 8 positions matching TRBD1. Unmatched junction bases numbered 10, after V lost 5 bases and J lost 2 bases. The germline CDR1 and CDR2 sequences are MDHEN and SYDVKM. This CDR3 spans 16 amino acids. CDR3 nucleotides: TGTGCCAGCAGTGCCGTACAGGGGGAGACCAACTATGGCTACACCTTC. Protein product: CASSAVQGETNYGYTF.